The 10 T cell receptor beta chains below were found in one sample sequenced in a study of identical twins. Each CDR3 protein gets one entry after TCRdb re-called the 5' RACE reads with MiXCR. The data show about 240,000 distinct CDR3 sequences, about 13% seen once. These same records also appear under a second study, on yellow fever vaccine responses in identical twins.

What was sequenced was memory (CD45RO+) T cells sorted from blood. The source is a woman in her late teens or twenties in good health.

The rearrangement uses TRBV7-8 and TRBJ2-7; TRBD2 is a possible D gene (6 bases). The germline V gene encodes CDR1 SGHVS and CDR2 FQNEAQ. Trimming stripped 5 bases from V and 3 bases from J, with 14 bases between. The CDR3 sequence is 14 residues long. CDR3 DNA: TGTGCCAGCAGCACGGGGGTGAACCTCTACGAGCAGTACTTC. It encodes CASSTGVNLYEQYF.

The gene calls are TRBV15 and TRBJ2-2; TRBD2 aligns across 10 bases. Germline CDR1 LNHNV, CDR2 YYDKDF (reference sequence). With 0 bases clipped from V and 3 bases from J, the junction kept 4 bases outside the gene matches. The CDR3 contains 17 residues. The CDR3 DNA is TGTGCCACCAGCAGAGATTTGCTAGCGGGGGACACCGGGGAGCTGTTTTTT. This codes for CATSRDLLAGDTGELFF.

The chain carries TRBV4-2 and TRBJ1-1; D call uncertain. The CDR3 contains 13 residues. Trimming pared 1 base from V and 3 bases from J, leaving 6 bases between. Germline assignment: CDR1 LGHNA and CDR2 YNFKEQ. The CDR3 coding sequence is TGTGCCAGCAGCCAAGTTGGTTACACTGAAGCTTTCTTT. Translated, it gives CASSQVGYTEAFF.

The chain combines TRBV7-9 with TRBJ2-3; TRBD1 aligns across 7 bases. Germline V gene data show CDR1 as SEHNR and CDR2 as FQNEAQ (reference sequence). The CDR3 length is 14 residues. V gave up 4 bases and J gave up 1 base; unmatched junction bases: 2. CDR3 region: CASSYGQGTDTQYF. The DNA for the CDR3 is TGTGCCAGCAGCTATGGACAGGGCACAGATACGCAGTATTTT.

This clonotype has a count of ten or more. The V and J genes are TRBV15 and TRBJ1-5, with D perhaps TRBD1 (6 bases). CDR1 and CDR2 (germline): LNHNV, YYDKDF (reference sequence). CDR3 length equals 14 residues. Trimming stripped 5 bases from V and 4 bases from J, with 12 bases between. CDR3 sequence reads: CATSDTGSNQPQHF. CDR3 nucleotides: TGTGCCACCAGCGATACAGGGTCGAATCAGCCCCAGCATTTT.

The chain links TRBV4-3 to TRBJ1-5, with D hard to call. CDR1 and CDR2 (germline): LGHNA, YSLEER. Trimming cost V 1 base and J 4 bases, with 5 bases left between them. CDR3 length equals 13 residues. In DNA form, the CDR3 reads TGCGCCAGCAGCCAAGTTCCGAATCAGCCCCAGCATTTT. This encodes CASSQVPNQPQHF.

This chain connects TRBV15 to TRBJ1-2, with a weak D call TRBD1 (6 bases). The germline V gene has CDR1 LNHNV and CDR2 YYDKDF (reference sequence). The CDR3 length is 14 residues. With 0 bases removed from V and 5 bases from J, the gap between germline ends came to 10 bases. This CDR3 is CATSRDRQGYGYTF. The CDR3, as DNA: TGTGCCACCAGCAGAGATAGGCAGGGGTATGGCTACACCTTC.

This clonotype was observed many times. This chain uses TRBV7-3 with TRBJ2-1; possible D gene TRBD2, 5 bases. The ends were cut back, 0 bases at V and 9 bases at J, with 12 bases in the middle. CDR3 size: 14 residues. Germline V CDR1 and CDR2: SGHTA, FQGTGA. The CDR3 here is CASSLTPGIGEQFF. CDR3 DNA sequence: TGTGCCAGCAGCTTAACCCCCGGGATCGGTGAGCAGTTCTTC.

This clonotype has only a few counts. The genes are TRBV6-1 and TRBJ2-1; TRBD2 agrees at 8 bases. Germline CDR1 is MNHNS and CDR2 is SASEGT. There are 15 residues in the CDR3. Losses at the gene ends were 7 bases for V and 8 bases for J; bases not matched to a gene: 13. CDR3 sequence (DNA): TGTGCCAGCATCCTAGGCGGGGGGCAATTTCATGAGCAGTTCTTC. Its translation is CASILGGGQFHEQFF.

This clonotype was seen a few times. The J gene is TRBJ2-6, the V gene TRBV7-9, with D uncertain. This CDR3 has 14 residues. The V gene's germline CDR1 is SEHNR and CDR2 FQNEAQ (reference sequence). Trimming shortened V by 5 bases and J by 0 bases, and 5 bases separated the two germline ends. CDR3 amino acids: CASSVTSGANVLTF. The CDR3 region has the DNA TGTGCCAGCAGCGTAACCTCTGGGGCCAACGTCCTGACTTTC.